These T cell receptor beta chains were read from a single sample in a study of circulating tumor DNA in untreated peripheral T-cell lymphoma. Using immunoSEQ multiplex PCR, the repertoire was profiled, and TCRdb retains in-frame clones only, with some absent. The sample shows 6,600 or so clones, roughly 60% of them seen only once. The sequencing input was tumor tissue. These receptors were obtained from a human donor with peripheral T-cell lymphoma. CDR3s include the opening cysteine and the closing phenylalanine or tryptophan. A D gene is named only where the DNA matches it firmly. Where a row states a size, it is once, few, many or the class of an expanded clone; other rows omit it.

>TRBD1|TRBV19|NA|17|TRBJ2-2
TGTGCCAGTAGACTTGACAGGGGATCCCTGAACACCGGGGAGCTGTTTTTT
CASRLDRGSLNTGELFF
>TRBD1|TRBV15|NA|13|TRBJ2-7
TGTGCCACCAGTCAGGGGGCGATGGGCGAGCAGTACTTC
CATSQGAMGEQYF
>NA|TRBV11-3|once|15|TRBJ1-2
TGTGCCAGCAACCCCGCGGGCAGGGCGTTTGGTGGCTACACCTTC
CASNPAGRAFGGYTF
>TRBD1|TRBV12-5|NA|18|TRBJ2-1
TGTGCCAGCACCATTTACAGGGGGCCAAGATCTTTACTAAATGAGCAGTTCTTC
CASTIYRGPRSLLNEQFF
>NA|TRBV18|few|15|TRBJ2-1
TGTGCCAGCTCACCAGGTTTAGCGGCCTATAATGAGCAGTTCTTC
CASSPGLAAYNEQFF
>TRBD1|TRBV19|NA|14|TRBJ1-1
TGTGCCAGTAGTCTTGACAGGGGGAACACTGAAGCTTTCTTT
CASSLDRGNTEAFF
>TRBD1|TRBV18|NA|14|TRBJ1-6
TGTGCCAGCTCACCGGGACAGTATAATTCACCCCTCCACTTT
CASSPGQYNSPLHF
>TRBD1|TRBV6-8|NA|15|TRBJ1-5
TGTGCCAGCAGTGACGGACAGGGGGCCCTGCCGGCCCAGCATTTT
CASSDGQGALPAQHF
>NA|TRBV11-3|NA|16|TRBJ2-1
TGTACCAGCAGCCTCGTTTTCGGAGGAGTGGATAATGAGCAGTTCTTC
CTSSLVFGGVDNEQFF
>NA|TRBV18|NA|14|TRBJ2-2
TGTGCCAGCTCACCAAAGCTGGCGGCCGGGGAGCTGTTTTTT
CASSPKLAAGELFF
>NA|TRBV25-1|few|14|TRBJ1-3
TGTGCCAGCAGTCACGGGAGCTCTGGAAACACCATATATTTT
CASSHGSSGNTIYF
>NA|TRBV28|NA|13|TRBJ1-1
TGTGCCAGCAGCTCCTACAGGGAAGCTGAAGCTTTCTTT
CASSSYREAEAFF
>TRBD2|TRBV11-3|NA|16|TRBJ2-3
TGTGCCAGCAGCGGAATGGCGGGGACTACGATTTACACGCAGTATTTT
CASSGMAGTTIYTQYF
>NA|TRBV15|few|14|TRBJ1-2
TGTGCCACCAGCAGAGATCGAGTTATGGGTGGCTACACCTTC
CATSRDRVMGGYTF
>TRBD1|TRBV6-8|medium-sized|18|TRBJ1-2
TGTGCCAGCAGTTACCTACCGGGACAGGGCCGTTCTAACTATGGCTACACCTTC
CASSYLPGQGRSNYGYTF
>NA|TRBV19|NA|14|TRBJ2-3
TGTGCCAGTAGTAGTCAGACAAGCACAGATACGCAGTATTTT
CASSSQTSTDTQYF
>NA|TRBV11-3|NA|14|TRBJ1-1
TGTGCCAGCAGCTTAAGGGCAGGGAACACTGAAGCTTTCTTT
CASSLRAGNTEAFF
>NA|TRBV5-1|NA|14|TRBJ2-3
TGCGCCAGCAGCCAGCGGTCGGGGAAAGATACGCAGTATTTT
CASSQRSGKDTQYF
>TRBD1|TRBV16|NA|13|TRBJ1-5
TGTGCCAGCAAGGGACAGGCCAATCAGCCCCAGCATTTT
CASKGQANQPQHF
>TRBD2|TRBV19|few|15|TRBJ2-3
TGTGCCAGTAGTCTAGCGGGGGAAGTCACAGATACGCAGTATTTT
CASSLAGEVTDTQYF
>TRBD1|TRBV18|NA|17|TRBJ1-4
TGTGCCAGCTCACCACGGGTTACAGGGGTGACGAATGAAAAACTGTTTTTT
CASSPRVTGVTNEKLFF
>NA|TRBV29-1|NA|12|TRBJ1-1
TGCAGCGCTACCGACACCGGAGTTGAAGCTTTCTTT
CSATDTGVEAFF
>TRBD1|TRBV28|NA|16|TRBJ2-4
TGTGCCAGCAGGGTGGGGCAGGGGGAGGCCAAAAACATTCAGTACTTC
CASRVGQGEAKNIQYF
>NA|TRBV19|few|15|TRBJ1-2
TGTGCCAGTAGTATCTCCGGGACGCGAGACTATGGCTACACCTTC
CASSISGTRDYGYTF
>TRBD1|TRBV11-3|NA|16|TRBJ1-5
TGTGCCAGCAGCTCGACACTGACAGGGGGCGATCAGCCCCAGCATTTT
CASSSTLTGGDQPQHF
>NA|TRBV11-3|NA|17|TRBJ2-7
TGTGCCAGCAGCTTAGGTGAGGGGTCAATGCAAGCCTACGAGCAGTACTTC
CASSLGEGSMQAYEQYF
>NA|TRBV5-1|NA|14|TRBJ1-5
TGCGCCAGCAGCTCCGGGTCAGGGAATCAGCCCCAGCATTTT
CASSSGSGNQPQHF
>NA|TRBV19|few|12|TRBJ1-2
TGTGCCAGTAGACCGGCTAACTATGGCTACACCTTC
CASRPANYGYTF
>NA|TRBV6-8|once|14|TRBJ2-7
TGTGCCAGCAATAACCGGGACAAGTTCTGGGAGCAGTACTTC
CASNNRDKFWEQYF
>NA|TRBV29-1|few|15|TRBJ2-3
TGCAGCGTTGAAGGCCAGCGGAGCCTCACAGATACGCAGTATTTT
CSVEGQRSLTDTQYF
>NA|TRBV6-8|NA|14|TRBJ1-5
TGTGCCAGCAGTTACGCTACAGACAATCAGCCCCAGCATTTT
CASSYATDNQPQHF
>NA|TRBV19|NA|12|TRBJ1-1
TGTGCCAGTAGGGAGGTAGACACTGAAGCTTTCTTT
CASREVDTEAFF
>NA|TRBV7-4|NA|16|TRBJ1-4
TGTGCCAGCAGCTTAGTTCTGACAGGAGTGGATGAAAAACTGTTTTTT
CASSLVLTGVDEKLFF
>NA|TRBV6-8|NA|13|TRBJ1-3
TGTGCCAGCAGTGACAACTCTGGAAACACCATATATTTT
CASSDNSGNTIYF
>TRBD2|TRBV18|few|14|TRBJ2-3
TGTGCCAGCTCACCGGCGGGAGCCACAGATACGCAGTATTTT
CASSPAGATDTQYF
>TRBD1|TRBV11-3|NA|16|TRBJ2-1
TGTGCCAGCAGCTTCAAGGCCGGGACAGGGGGGAATGAGCAGTTCTTC
CASSFKAGTGGNEQFF
>NA|TRBV11-3|NA|16|TRBJ2-5
TGTGCCAGCAAGGAGAATAGCGGAGGTGGATCAGAGACCCAGTACTTC
CASKENSGGGSETQYF
>NA|TRBV18|few|12|TRBJ1-2
TGTGCCAGCTCACCATTCGACCGCGGCTACACCTTC
CASSPFDRGYTF
>NA|TRBV28|few|14|TRBJ1-4
TGTGCCAGCAGTTCCCCCCGCCCGGGCGAAAAACTGTTTTTT
CASSSPRPGEKLFF
>NA|TRBV6-8|NA|14|TRBJ2-3
TGTGCCACCCACTATGCCCGGCGCCCAGATACGCAGTATTTT
CATHYARRPDTQYF
>NA|TRBV6-8|NA|15|TRBJ2-7
TGTGCCAGCAGTTTGGAGGGGCGGGTAGTCTACGAGCAGTACTTC
CASSLEGRVVYEQYF
>TRBD1|TRBV10-3|NA|17|TRBJ2-4
TGTGCCATCAGTGAGCCCTTCTCCCGGGACAGGGGAAACATTCAGTACTTC
CAISEPFSRDRGNIQYF
>NA|TRBV15|few|15|TRBJ1-4
TGTGCCACCAGGACCCCGGGAGCGGGGAATGAAAAACTGTTTTTT
CATRTPGAGNEKLFF
>TRBD2|TRBV29-1|NA|13|TRBJ2-5
TGCAGCGTTCGATCTAGCGGGGGAGAGACCCAGTACTTC
CSVRSSGGETQYF
>TRBD1|TRBV19|few|14|TRBJ1-4
TGTGCCAGTGGTGGGACAGCCGAAAATGAAAAACTGTTTTTT
CASGGTAENEKLFF
>NA|TRBV9|NA|14|TRBJ2-5
TGTGCCAGCAGTACTCTGATAGACCAAGAGACCCAGTACTTC
CASSTLIDQETQYF
>TRBD1|TRBV30|NA|14|TRBJ1-2
TGTGCCTCACGGGACAGGGGTAATAACTATGGCTACACCTTC
CASRDRGNNYGYTF
>TRBD1|TRBV6-8|NA|14|TRBJ1-2
TGTGCCAGCAGCTCGGGACAGGGGGTCTATGGCTACACTTTC
CASSSGQGVYGYTF
>TRBD2|TRBV19|once|15|TRBJ2-4
TGTGCCAGTACTATCGGGGCGTGGGGAGGGAACATTCAGTACTTC
CASTIGAWGGNIQYF
>TRBD1|TRBV18|few|17|TRBJ2-4
TGTGCCAGCTCACCTCCCGGGACAGGGGAACCCAAAAACATTCAGTACTTC
CASSPPGTGEPKNIQYF
>TRBD1|TRBV29-1|NA|12|TRBJ1-2
TGCAGCGTGACAGGGATAGGGTATGGCTACACCTTC
CSVTGIGYGYTF
>TRBD1|TRBV5-1|NA|16|TRBJ1-4
TGCGCCAGCAGCTGGGGACAGGGAGTAACTAATGAAAAACTGTTTTTT
CASSWGQGVTNEKLFF
>NA|TRBV7-8|NA|14|TRBJ1-1
TGTGCCAGCAGCCAAGTTGGGGGGCCCACTGAAGCTTTCTTT
CASSQVGGPTEAFF
>NA|TRBV11-3|NA|14|TRBJ1-2
TGTGCCAGCAGGGACACTAGAGAGGGCTATGGCTACACCTTC
CASRDTREGYGYTF
>TRBD2|TRBV10-2|NA|16|TRBJ2-1
TGCGCCAGCTTGAATTTGGCGGGAGGGCCTTACAATGAGCAGTTCTTC
CASLNLAGGPYNEQFF
>NA|TRBV19|NA|14|TRBJ2-1
TGTGCCAGTAGCAGACTAGGGACCGGAAATGAGCAGTTCTTC
CASSRLGTGNEQFF
>NA|TRBV10-2|NA|13|TRBJ1-4
TGCGCCAGCTTGCGGGTAAACGGCGAAAAACTGTTTTTT
CASLRVNGEKLFF
>NA|TRBV19|NA|14|TRBJ1-5
TGTGCCAGTAGTATAGACCTAAGCAATCAGCCCCAGCATTTT
CASSIDLSNQPQHF
>NA|TRBV16|few|14|TRBJ1-2
TGTGCCAGCAGCCCACGACAGGAAAACTATGGCTACACCTTC
CASSPRQENYGYTF
>NA|TRBV7-5|NA|16|TRBJ2-5
TGTGCCAGCAGCTTAGGCGGGGGGGTCCCCCCAGAGACCCAGTACTTC
CASSLGGGVPPETQYF